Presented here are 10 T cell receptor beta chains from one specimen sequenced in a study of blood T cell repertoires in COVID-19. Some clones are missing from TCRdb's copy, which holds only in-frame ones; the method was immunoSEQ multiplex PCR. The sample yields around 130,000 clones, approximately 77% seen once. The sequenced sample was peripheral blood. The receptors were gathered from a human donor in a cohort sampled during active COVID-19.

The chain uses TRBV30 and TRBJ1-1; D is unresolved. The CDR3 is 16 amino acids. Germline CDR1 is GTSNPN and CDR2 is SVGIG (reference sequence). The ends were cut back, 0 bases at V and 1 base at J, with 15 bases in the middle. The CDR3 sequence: CAWSVKRPVGNTEAFF. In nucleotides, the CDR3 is TGTGCCTGGAGTGTAAAGCGCCCGGTCGGGAACACTGAAGCTTTCTTT.

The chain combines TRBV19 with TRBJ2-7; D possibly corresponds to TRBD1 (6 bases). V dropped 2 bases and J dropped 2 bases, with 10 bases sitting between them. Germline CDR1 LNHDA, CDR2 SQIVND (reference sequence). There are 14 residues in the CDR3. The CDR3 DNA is TGTGCCAGTAGTATAACAGGGTCCGCCTACGAGCAGTACTTC. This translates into CASSITGSAYEQYF.

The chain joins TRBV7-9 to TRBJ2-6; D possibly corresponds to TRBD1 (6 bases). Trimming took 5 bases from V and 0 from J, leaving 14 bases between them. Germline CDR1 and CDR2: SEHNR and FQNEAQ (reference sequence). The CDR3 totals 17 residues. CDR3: CASSQRTDPSGANVLTF. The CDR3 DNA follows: TGTGCCAGCAGCCAAAGGACAGATCCCTCTGGGGCCAACGTCCTGACTTTC. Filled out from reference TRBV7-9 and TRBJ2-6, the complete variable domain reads DTGVSQNPRHKITKRGQNVTFRCDPISEHNRLYWYRQTLGQGPEFLTYFQNEAQLEKSRLLSDRFSAERPKGSFSTLEIQRTEQGDSAMYLCASSQRTDPSGANVLTFGAGSRLTVL.

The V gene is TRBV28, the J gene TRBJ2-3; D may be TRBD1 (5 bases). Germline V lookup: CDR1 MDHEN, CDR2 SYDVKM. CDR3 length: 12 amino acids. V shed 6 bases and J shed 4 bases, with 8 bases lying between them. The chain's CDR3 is CASRTRADTQYF. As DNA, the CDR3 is TGTGCCAGCAGGACCAGGGCAGATACGCAGTATTTT.

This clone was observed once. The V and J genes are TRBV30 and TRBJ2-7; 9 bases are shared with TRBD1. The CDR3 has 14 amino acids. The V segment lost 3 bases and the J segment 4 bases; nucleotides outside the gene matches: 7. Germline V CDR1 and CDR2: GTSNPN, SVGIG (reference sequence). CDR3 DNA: TGTGCCTGGAGCCCCGGGACAGGGTCGTACGAGCAGTACTTC. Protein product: CAWSPGTGSYEQYF.

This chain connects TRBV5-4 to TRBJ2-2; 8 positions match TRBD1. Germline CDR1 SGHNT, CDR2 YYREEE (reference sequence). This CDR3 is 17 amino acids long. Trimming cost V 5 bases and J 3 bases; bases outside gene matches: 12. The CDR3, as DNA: TGTGCCAGCAGTCGACTGGACAGGGTAGGCGACACCGGGGAGCTGTTTTTT. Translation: CASSRLDRVGDTGELFF.

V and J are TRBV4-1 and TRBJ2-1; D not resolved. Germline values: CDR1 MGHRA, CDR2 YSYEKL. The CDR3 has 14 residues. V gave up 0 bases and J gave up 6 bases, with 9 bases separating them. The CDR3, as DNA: TGCGCCAGCAGCCAAGATAGAAACGTCAATGAGCAGTTCTTC. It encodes CASSQDRNVNEQFF.

The CDR3 loop reads CSADREDTEAFF. The CDR3 nucleotides read TGCAGCGCGGACAGGGAAGACACTGAAGCTTTCTTT. The chain links TRBV29-1 to TRBJ1-1; 8 bases align to TRBD1. CDR3 length: 12 residues. The junction had 4 bases not matched to a gene; V was cut back by 7 bases and J by 3 bases. Per the germline V gene, CDR1 is SQVTM and CDR2 is ANQGSEA.

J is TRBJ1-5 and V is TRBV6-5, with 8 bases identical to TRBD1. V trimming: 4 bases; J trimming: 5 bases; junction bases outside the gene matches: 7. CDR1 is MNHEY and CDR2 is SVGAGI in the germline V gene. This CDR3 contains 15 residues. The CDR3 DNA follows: TGTGCCAGCAGTTCACAGGGGGGAAGGGATCAGCCCCAGCATTTT. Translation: CASSSQGGRDQPQHF.

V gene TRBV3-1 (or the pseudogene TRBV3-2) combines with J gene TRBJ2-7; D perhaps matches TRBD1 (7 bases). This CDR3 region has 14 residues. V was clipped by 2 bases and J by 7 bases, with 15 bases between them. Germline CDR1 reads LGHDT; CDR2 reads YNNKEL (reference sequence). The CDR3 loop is CASSQLVRGDEQYF. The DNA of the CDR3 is TGTGCCAGCAGCCAATTGGTCAGGGGGGATGAGCAGTACTTC.